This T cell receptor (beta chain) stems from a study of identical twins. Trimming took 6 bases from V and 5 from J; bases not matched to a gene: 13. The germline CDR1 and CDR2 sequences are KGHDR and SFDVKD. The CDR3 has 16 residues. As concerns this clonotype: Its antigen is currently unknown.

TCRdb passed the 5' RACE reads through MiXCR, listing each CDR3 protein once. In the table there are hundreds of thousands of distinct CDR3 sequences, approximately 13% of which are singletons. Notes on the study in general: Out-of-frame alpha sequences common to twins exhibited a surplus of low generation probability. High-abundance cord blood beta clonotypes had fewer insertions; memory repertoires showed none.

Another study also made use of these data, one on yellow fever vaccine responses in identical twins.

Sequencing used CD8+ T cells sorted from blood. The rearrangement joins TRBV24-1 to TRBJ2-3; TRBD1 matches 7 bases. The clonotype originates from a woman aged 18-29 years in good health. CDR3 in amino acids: CATSSGGEGDRDTQYF. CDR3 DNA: TGTGCCACCAGTTCAGGGGGAGAGGGCGATCGAGATACGCAGTATTTT.